The 28 T cell receptor beta chains below come from one sample, sequenced in a study of a mutant IDH1 vaccine in newly diagnosed glioma. TCRdb's copy holds only in-frame clones and misses some; the assay was immunoSEQ multiplex PCR. The sample has about 54,000 clones, over 70% seen once. Their antigens are not known. Sample time point: week 5, during vaccination. Topical imiquimod accompanied each vaccine dose, which consisted of 300 ug of mutant IDH1 20-mer peptide. The sample consisted of PBMCs, taken from a glioma patient whose treatment included an IDH1 peptide vaccine. The source of these receptors is a young man with glioma.

The V call is TRBV2, the J call TRBJ1-5, with D uncertain. The CDR3 runs to 15 residues. V lost 1 base and J lost 2, with 9 bases in between. CDR1 is SNHLY, CDR2 FYNNEI, per germline. The CDR3 region is CASSEGRWGNQPQHF. The CDR3 DNA is TGTGCCAGCAGTGAAGGGCGTTGGGGCAATCAGCCCCAGCATTTT.

The chain joins TRBV29-1 to TRBJ2-3, with 7 bases aligning to TRBD1. Germline loops: CDR1 SQVTM, CDR2 ANQGSEA. The CDR3 covers 14 residues. The J segment lost 1 base and the V segment lost 6 bases, leaving 7 bases of the junction unmatched. The chain's CDR3 is CSVKQGFGTDTQYF. The DNA for the CDR3 is TGCAGCGTCAAACAGGGGTTTGGCACAGATACGCAGTATTTT.

The chain employs TRBV6-6 and TRBJ1-5; D unclear. The V gene lost 4 bases and the J gene lost 6 bases, with 16 bases spanning the gap. Germline V gives CDR1 MNHNY, CDR2 SVGAGI (reference sequence). This CDR3 has 15 residues. The CDR3: CASSFRPIGGQPQHF. The CDR3 nucleotides are TGTGCCAGCAGTTTCCGACCCATTGGCGGTCAGCCCCAGCATTTT.

This clone was seen more than once but under ten times. This chain uses TRBV7-8 with TRBJ1-4; D might be TRBD1 (5 bases). Germline V gene sequence: CDR1 SGHVS, CDR2 FQNEAQ. CDR3 length: 15 amino acids. V was shortened by 5 bases and J by 5 bases, with 15 bases between the two germline ends. The CDR3 region is CASSLMPGRNEKLFF. DNA of the CDR3: TGTGCCAGCAGCCTCATGCCAGGGCGCAATGAAAAACTGTTTTTT.

The chain carries TRBV6-1 and TRBJ1-1; 7 nucleotides match TRBD1. V was clipped by 5 bases and J by 1 base; unmatched bases: 7. Germline CDR1 is MNHNS and CDR2 is SASEGT. The CDR3 is made up of 15 amino acids. The CDR3 sequence: CASSLSGQANTEAFF. CDR3 DNA: TGTGCCAGCAGTTTAAGCGGACAGGCGAACACTGAAGCTTTCTTT.

This chain links TRBV4-1 with TRBJ2-3, with 12 bases identical to TRBD2. The V segment lost 11 bases and the J segment 5 bases; nucleotides outside the gene matches: 11. The CDR3 is made up of 15 amino acids. Germline V gene lookup returns CDR1 MGHRA and CDR2 YSYEKL. The CDR3 nucleotides are TGCGCCGGGCTGCTAGCGGGGGGGCAAATAGATACGCAGTATTTT. Protein sequence: CAGLLAGGQIDTQYF.

This clone was seen only once. The V call is TRBV28, the J call TRBJ1-2, with D uncertain. The germline CDR1 and CDR2 sequences are MDHEN and SYDVKM. The CDR3 has 15 amino acids. V was shortened by 3 bases and J by 3 bases, with 14 bases between the two germline ends. CDR3 in amino acids: CASSFSGRTHYGYTF. CDR3 DNA: TGTGCCAGCAGTTTTTCGGGTAGGACCCACTATGGCTACACCTTC.

The CDR3 loop is CASSLSVSGEQFF. CDR3 nucleotides: TGTGCCAGCAGTTTATCTGTCAGTGGTGAGCAGTTCTTC. This sequence joins TRBV27 and TRBJ2-1; D unclear. Germline V CDR1 and CDR2: MNHEY, SMNVEV (reference sequence). V was cut by 0 bases and J by 9 bases, with 9 bases left in between. The CDR3 is made up of 13 amino acids.

This rearrangement joins TRBV5-1 to TRBJ2-1; 8 positions match TRBD2. The CDR3 is made up of 14 amino acids. The V gene end was trimmed by 4 bases and the J gene end by 7 bases; junction bases not matched to a gene: 7. Germline CDR1 reads SGHRS; CDR2 reads YFSETQ. CDR3 amino acids: CASSDGGAVNEQFF. In nucleotides, the CDR3 is TGCGCCAGCAGCGACGGGGGGGCTGTAAATGAGCAGTTCTTC.

This clone was found once. V usage is TRBV5-1 and J usage is TRBJ2-3; 8 bases agree with TRBD2. The CDR3 sequence is 15 residues long. With 4 bases clipped from V and 2 bases from J, the junction kept 6 bases outside the gene matches. Per the germline V gene, CDR1 is SGHRS and CDR2 is YFSETQ. The CDR3 loop is CASSLAGGLTDTQYF. The CDR3 DNA reads TGCGCCAGCAGCCTGGCGGGGGGACTCACAGATACGCAGTATTTT.

This CDR3 is CASSPSRGTDYEQYF. CDR3 DNA: TGTGCCAGCTCACCATCCCGGGGAACCGACTACGAGCAGTACTTC. The rearrangement uses TRBV18 and TRBJ2-7; weak D call: TRBD2 (5 bases). The CDR3 has 15 amino acids. V was clipped by 2 bases and J by 3 bases, with 14 bases between them. Germline V CDR1 and CDR2: KGHSH, LQKENI.

V gene TRBV7-2 combines with J gene TRBJ1-4; 9 nucleotides align to TRBD1. From germline, CDR1 is SGHTA and CDR2 FQGNSA. The CDR3 is made up of 16 amino acids. Unmatched junction bases numbered 9, after V lost 5 bases and J lost 5 bases. The CDR3 sequence is CASSRGQGPRNEKLFF. The CDR3 DNA sequence: TGTGCCAGCAGCAGGGGACAGGGTCCTCGGAATGAAAAACTGTTTTTT.

DNA for the CDR3: TGTGCCAGCAGTGACTCGGACCGCGATACGCAGTATTTT. Translation gives CASSDSDRDTQYF. The J gene is TRBJ2-3, the V gene TRBV6-4; D is unclear. The CDR3 has 13 residues. The germline CDR1 and CDR2 sequences are MRHNA and SNTAGT. Between the trimmed V and J ends, which lost 0 bases and 6 bases, there was a span of 7 bases.

This clone appeared a single time. V and J are TRBV6-5 and TRBJ1-1; no clear D. V lost 0 bases and J 0 bases, leaving 8 bases between the germline ends. There are 15 residues in the CDR3. Germline V gene sequence: CDR1 MNHEY, CDR2 SVGAGI. The CDR3 reads CASSYSWTVNTEAFF. The CDR3, as DNA: TGTGCCAGCAGTTACTCCTGGACGGTGAACACTGAAGCTTTCTTT.

V is TRBV5-1 and J is TRBJ1-4; 9 bases line up with TRBD1. CDR1 is SGHRS and CDR2 is YFSETQ in the germline V gene. Trimming at V came to 4 bases and at J to 3 bases, leaving 7 bases not matched to a gene. CDR3 length equals 16 residues. This CDR3 is CASSQDRGLANEKLFF. DNA for the CDR3: TGCGCCAGCAGCCAGGACAGGGGCTTAGCTAATGAAAAACTGTTTTTT.

V and J are TRBV10-3 and TRBJ2-7; D perhaps matches TRBD1 (5 bases). Trimming removed 3 bases at V and 3 bases at J, with 15 bases between. CDR1 and CDR2 from the germline V gene are ENHRY and SYGVKD. This CDR3 is 15 amino acids long. CDR3 sequence reads: CAISEAGQVGYEQYF. The CDR3 coding sequence is TGTGCCATCAGTGAAGCCGGACAAGTGGGCTACGAGCAGTACTTC.

This clone was observed a single time. The chain joins TRBV19 to TRBJ1-3; D remains ambiguous. CDR1 is LNHDA and CDR2 is SQIVND in the germline V gene (reference sequence). The CDR3 is 14 amino acids. The V gene lost 3 bases and the J gene lost 0 bases, with 6 bases spanning the gap. CDR3 sequence: CASSIVASGNTIYF. CDR3 in DNA: TGTGCCAGTAGTATTGTGGCCTCTGGAAACACCATATATTTT.

The CDR3 DNA is TGTGCCAGCAGCCCTCCGGGAACCGCAGGGCGGGAGACCCAGTACTTC. Protein sequence: CASSPPGTAGRETQYF. The V and J genes are TRBV11-3 and TRBJ2-5; possibly TRBD1 or TRBD2 for D (5 bases each). V lost 5 bases and J lost 5, with 21 bases in between. This CDR3 contains 16 residues. Germline lookup yields CDR1 SGHNT and CDR2 YENEEA. Full variable domain (rest looked up from reference TRBV11-3 and TRBJ2-5): EAGVVQSPRYKIIEKKQPVAFWCNPISGHNTLYWYLQNLGQGPELLIRYENEEAVDDSQLPKDRFSAERLKGVDSTLKIQPAELGDSAVYLCASSPPGTAGRETQYFGPGTRLLVL.

The chain employs TRBV5-5 and TRBJ1-2; D may be TRBD1 (5 bases). Germline V gene sequence: CDR1 SGHKS, CDR2 YYEKEE (reference sequence). Trimming pared 2 bases from V and 6 bases from J, leaving 14 bases between. This CDR3 spans 14 amino acids. The DNA for the CDR3 is TGTGCCAGCAGCTTATCTGACAGATTCCATGGCTACACCTTC. Translation: CASSLSDRFHGYTF. Full variable domain (rest looked up from reference TRBV5-5 and TRBJ1-2): DAGVTQSPTHLIKTRGQQVTLRCSPISGHKSVSWYQQVLGQGPQFIFQYYEKEERGRGNFPDRFSARQFPNYSSELNVNALLLGDSALYLCASSLSDRFHGYTFGSGTRLTVV.

The chain combines TRBV27 with TRBJ1-2; no clear D gene. Deletions cut 4 bases from V and 0 bases from J, with 6 bases between. The CDR3 spans 13 residues. From germline, CDR1 is MNHEY and CDR2 SMNVEV (reference sequence). This CDR3 is CASSWASNYGYTF. The CDR3, as DNA: TGTGCCAGCAGTTGGGCCTCTAACTATGGCTACACCTTC.

This clone was picked up one time. V usage is TRBV5-1 and J usage is TRBJ2-7; tentative D call: TRBD1 (6 bases). V shed 4 bases and J shed 6 bases, with 23 bases lying between them. This CDR3 region has 16 residues. Germline V gives CDR1 SGHRS, CDR2 YFSETQ. CDR3 bases: TGCGCCAGCAGCAACACAGGGATGCTACGAACTACCGAGCAGTACTTC. This encodes CASSNTGMLRTTEQYF.

The chain uses TRBV29-1 and TRBJ2-6, with D perhaps TRBD1 (5 bases). Trimming took off 8 bases at V and 0 bases at J, with 14 bases between the two ends. CDR3 size: 15 residues. Germline assignment: CDR1 SQVTM and CDR2 ANQGSEA. The CDR3 nucleotides read TGCAGCTACCAGGGTGTAGGCTCTGGGGCCAACGTCCTGACTTTC. Its protein product is CSYQGVGSGANVLTF.

The genes are TRBV6-5 and TRBJ1-2; D may be TRBD1 (6 bases). The germline V gene encodes CDR1 MNHEY and CDR2 SVGAGI. V lost 7 bases and J 3 bases, leaving 12 bases between the germline ends. The CDR3 length is 13 residues. The CDR3 here is CASTQGWDYGYTF. The DNA for the CDR3 is TGTGCCAGCACACAGGGCTGGGACTATGGCTACACCTTC.

The count of this clone is one. The chain couples TRBV27 to TRBJ1-5; 7 nucleotides align to TRBD1. The CDR3 has 15 residues. After removal of 4 bases from V and 6 bases from J, the junction contained 9 bases not matched to a gene. Germline CDR1 and CDR2: MNHEY and SMNVEV (reference sequence). The CDR3 loop is CASSSIYRGSQPQHF. CDR3 sequence (DNA): TGTGCCAGCAGTTCGATATACAGGGGTAGTCAGCCCCAGCATTTT.

This chain joins TRBV7-9 and TRBJ1-5, with unresolved D. The CDR3 is 17 residues long. The V and J ends lost 1 base and 5 bases respectively, with 18 bases between them. From germline, CDR1 is SEHNR and CDR2 FQNEAQ (reference sequence). The CDR3 spells CASSLGGSGNLYQPQHF. The CDR3 region has the DNA TGTGCCAGCAGCTTAGGAGGGTCGGGTAACCTTTATCAGCCCCAGCATTTT. The full variable domain, with the rest looked up from reference TRBV7-9 and TRBJ1-5, is DTGVSQNPRHKITKRGQNVTFRCDPISEHNRLYWYRQTLGQGPEFLTYFQNEAQLEKSRLLSDRFSAERPKGSFSTLEIQRTEQGDSAMYLCASSLGGSGNLYQPQHFGDGTRLSIL.

The genes are TRBV2 and TRBJ2-5; TRBD2 is a possible D gene (6 bases). Near its end, the DNA agrees better with TRBJ2-7, so the J call may be wrong. The CDR3 is 16 amino acids. Germline lookup yields CDR1 SNHLY and CDR2 FYNNEI. DNA for the CDR3: TGTGCCAGCAGTGAATGGCTTCGGGACTCTCCCCGCGAGCAGTACTTC. Translated: CASSEWLRDSPREQYF.

This clone was seen only a few times. The genes are TRBV4-1 and TRBJ1-4, with 7 bases fitting TRBD1. Trimming cost V 4 bases and J 8 bases; bases outside gene matches: 7. The CDR3 totals 14 residues. Germline V gene data show CDR1 as MGHRA and CDR2 as YSYEKL. The CDR3 spells CASSLPGGEEKLFF. The DNA of the CDR3 is TGCGCCAGCAGCCTCCCAGGGGGGGAGGAAAAACTGTTTTTT.

This clone was counted between two and nine times. The J gene is TRBJ1-1, the V gene TRBV6-4; perhaps TRBD1 as D (5 bases). In germline, CDR1 is MRHNA, CDR2 SNTAGT. The V and J ends lost 0 bases and 3 bases respectively, with 11 bases between them. CDR3 length: 15 residues. The CDR3 DNA is TGTGCCAGCAGTGACTCGAGTGGGGCTTACACTGAAGCTTTCTTT. Residues: CASSDSSGAYTEAFF.